This note documents a single T cell receptor beta chain sequence. This entry belongs to a study of blood T cells in healthy people across ages. J lost 8 bases, V lost 0 bases, and 6 bases had no gene match. The CDR3 loop spans 15 amino acids. From germline, CDR1 is LGHNA and CDR2 YNFKEQ. Together with a sample-barcoded 5' primer, a J-beta primer mix was included in a second PCR lasting 7 to 11 cycles. TCRdb itself ran the 5' RACE reads through MiXCR, one entry per CDR3 protein. The table includes hundreds of thousands of distinct CDR3 sequences, more than 50% detected once. The sequencing input was blood. This receptor was identified in a man between 35 and 55 years old in good health. V and J are TRBV4-2 and TRBJ1-4; 7 bases match TRBD1. The CDR3 DNA is TGTGCCAGCAGCCAAGAAGGGGGCTCGAGGGAAAAACTGTTTTTT. Its translation: CASSQEGGSREKLFF.